The 16 T cell receptor beta chains below were found in one sample sequenced in a study of blood T cell dynamics during melanoma immunotherapy. Stated time point: pre-treatment baseline. Assay: immunoSEQ multiplex PCR; the TCRdb copy retains only in-frame clones and omits some. The table includes some 25,000 clones, approximately 88% detected once. The sequences come from blood, collected from a patient treated with checkpoint blockade. The receptors derive from a human donor with melanoma.

The gene calls are TRBV19 and TRBJ2-2; 9 nucleotides agree with TRBD2. CDR1 and CDR2 (germline): LNHDA, SQIVND (reference sequence). After removal of 8 bases from V and 0 bases from J, the junction contained 7 bases not matched to a gene. The CDR3 runs 16 residues. CDR3 nucleotides: TGTGCCAGTCAAAAGGTAGCGGGGGCGAACACCGGGGAGCTGTTTTTT. It translates to CASQKVAGANTGELFF. The variable domain in full, with the rest retrieved from reference TRBV19 and TRBJ2-2, is DGGITQSPKYLFRKEGQNVTLSCEQNLNHDAMYWYRQDPGQGLRLIYYSQIVNDFQKGDIAEGYSVSREKKESFPLTVTSAQKNPTAFYLCASQKVAGANTGELFFGEGSRLTVL.

This clone was seen a single time. The CDR3 region is CASSGVETQYF. In nucleotides, the CDR3 is TGTGCCAGCTCAGGGGTAGAGACCCAGTACTTC. This chain joins TRBV28 and TRBJ2-5; perhaps TRBD1 as D (6 bases). CDR3 length: 11 residues. Germline CDR1 and CDR2: MDHEN and SYDVKM. V was clipped by 8 bases and J by 4 bases, with 8 bases between them.

V usage is TRBV29-1 and J usage is TRBJ2-5; 8 bases map to TRBD1. The DNA end is more similar to TRBJ2-7, so the J call may be wrong. The CDR3 covers 12 residues. The germline V gene has CDR1 SQVTM and CDR2 ANQGSEA. This CDR3 reads CSVLQGGYEQYF. The CDR3 coding sequence is TGCAGCGTTCTACAGGGGGGTTACGAGCAGTACTTC.

This clone has just one count. The chain employs TRBV2 and TRBJ2-7; D is possibly TRBD1 (6 bases). Germline loops: CDR1 SNHLY, CDR2 FYNNEI. V dropped 5 bases and J dropped 1 base, with 15 bases sitting between them. CDR3 length: 15 amino acids. The CDR3 loop is CASSKQGLGSYEQYF. The CDR3 DNA follows: TGTGCCAGCAGTAAACAGGGATTGGGGTCCTACGAGCAGTACTTC.

V gene TRBV21-1 combines with J gene TRBJ1-4; the table's D call, TRBD1, was not checked against the DNA. TRBV21-1 constitutes a pseudogene. The length of the CDR3 is 16 residues. The CDR3 DNA reads as TGTGCCAGCAGCAACCACAGGGGGCGAACTAATGAAAAACTGTTTTTT. It specifies CASSNHRGRTNEKLFF.

With respect to this clone: Because the CDR3 is missing its conserved closing phenylalanine or tryptophan, this is likely a read error. The chain couples TRBV11-2 to TRBJ2-7, with D uncertain. The germline V gene encodes CDR1 SGHAT and CDR2 FQNNGV. V gave up 3 bases and J gave up 0 bases, with 9 bases separating them. The CDR3 consists of 14 residues. CDR3 sequence (DNA): TGTGCCAGCAGCTTCGAGGTAGACTCCTACGAGCAGTACCTC. It specifies CASSFEVDSYEQYL.

This clone was seen once. The V gene is TRBV6-5, the J gene TRBJ1-5; D is perhaps TRBD1 (6 bases). V dropped 7 bases and J dropped 2 bases, with 12 bases sitting between them. The CDR3 is 14 residues long. Germline-derived CDR1 and CDR2 are MNHEY and SVGAGI. In DNA form, the CDR3 reads TGTGCCAGCAATGTACAGGGAGGCAATCAGCCCCAGCATTTT. This gives the protein CASNVQGGNQPQHF.

This clone has a single count. The chain links TRBV7-6 to TRBJ1-6, with 7 bases identical to TRBD1. The CDR3 runs to 18 residues. The germline V gene encodes CDR1 SGHVS and CDR2 FNYEAQ. The trim removed 1 base at V and 7 bases at J, leaving 13 bases unmatched. The CDR3 nucleotides read TGTGCCAGCAGCTTAGTAGGAGTAACAGACAGGGTGAATTCACCCCTCCACTTT. Translation gives CASSLVGVTDRVNSPLHF. The full variable domain, with the rest looked up from reference TRBV7-6 and TRBJ1-6, is GAGVSQSPRYKVTKRGQDVALRCDPISGHVSLYWYRQALGQGPEFLTYFNYEAQQDKSGLPNDRFSAERPEGSISTLTIQRTEQRDSAMYRCASSLVGVTDRVNSPLHFGNGTRLTVT.

The rearrangement joins TRBV5-1 to TRBJ1-1; tentative D call: TRBD1 (5 bases). Germline V lookup: CDR1 SGHRS, CDR2 YFSETQ. V gave up 4 bases and J gave up 3 bases, with 13 bases separating them. CDR3 length: 14 amino acids. The DNA for the CDR3 is TGCGCCAGCAGCGCGGCAGGGTTCCACACTGAAGCTTTCTTT. Amino acid sequence: CASSAAGFHTEAFF. Based on the CDR3 plus reference TRBV5-1 and TRBJ1-1, the full variable domain is KAGVTQTPRYLIKTRGQQVTLSCSPISGHRSVSWYQQTPGQGLQFLFEYFSETQRNKGNFPGRFSGRQFSNSRSEMNVSTLELGDSALYLCASSAAGFHTEAFFGQGTRLTVV.

This clone is deemed medium-sized. The chain carries TRBV7-9 and TRBJ1-5; a weak D match, TRBD1 (6 bases). Germline V lookup: CDR1 SEHNR, CDR2 FQNEAQ (reference sequence). V was trimmed by 1 base and J by 5 bases, leaving 12 bases between them. The CDR3 sequence is 15 residues long. The CDR3 spells CASSLDGPGDQPQHF. The CDR3 bases are TGTGCCAGCAGCTTAGACGGGCCAGGGGATCAGCCCCAGCATTTT.

This clone turned up a few times. V and J are TRBV6-5 and TRBJ2-7; D is uncertain. Trimming took off 2 bases at V and 6 bases at J, with 11 bases between the two ends. Germline V gene sequence: CDR1 MNHEY, CDR2 SVGAGI. The CDR3 length is 13 residues. Here the CDR3 DNA reads TGTGCCAGCAGTTACCTCCGGTGGGGCGAGCAGTACTTC. Protein product: CASSYLRWGEQYF.

This chain uses TRBV7-8 with TRBJ2-7; D gene ambiguous. Germline V gives CDR1 SGHVS, CDR2 FQNEAQ. The V end was cut by 4 bases, the J end by 7 bases, with 11 bases between. The length of the CDR3 is 12 residues. The CDR3 DNA is TGTGCCAGCAGCTCCCCCTCGGAAGAGCAGTACTTC. Its protein is CASSSPSEEQYF.

The V call is TRBV5-5, the J call TRBJ1-1; 8 bases agree with TRBD1. The trim removed 4 bases at V and 3 bases at J, leaving 5 bases unmatched. Germline V lookup: CDR1 SGHKS, CDR2 YYEKEE (reference sequence). The CDR3 extends over 14 amino acids. The CDR3 is CASSPYRGDTEAFF. The DNA of the CDR3 is TGTGCCAGCAGCCCATACAGGGGGGACACTGAAGCTTTCTTT.

This chain joins TRBV5-6 and TRBJ2-3; no definite D call. Trimming removed 0 bases from V and 5 bases from J, with 4 bases in between. This CDR3 region has 12 residues. Germline CDR1 is SGHDT and CDR2 is YYEEEE. The CDR3 DNA reads as TGTGCCAGCAGCTTGGGGCTAGATACGCAGTATTTT. This sequence encodes CASSLGLDTQYF.

The gene calls are TRBV5-5 and TRBJ2-7, with a weak D call TRBD2 (6 bases). Germline V lookup: CDR1 SGHKS, CDR2 YYEKEE (reference sequence). CDR3 size: 13 residues. Trimming left V 1 base short and J 3 bases short, with 8 bases between. The CDR3 region is CASSLLRGYEQYF. CDR3 nucleotides: TGTGCCAGCAGCTTGTTGCGGGGCTACGAGCAGTACTTC. The full variable domain, rest sourced from reference TRBV5-5 and TRBJ2-7, is DAGVTQSPTHLIKTRGQQVTLRCSPISGHKSVSWYQQVLGQGPQFIFQYYEKEERGRGNFPDRFSARQFPNYSSELNVNALLLGDSALYLCASSLLRGYEQYFGPGTRLTVT.

The chain combines TRBV29-1 with TRBJ2-1; 12 positions match TRBD2. Germline V gene data show CDR1 as SQVTM and CDR2 as ANQGSEA. The CDR3 consists of 16 residues. V shed 4 bases and J 6 bases; nucleotides not matched to a gene: 10. The CDR3 DNA follows: TGCAGCGTTGCCCAGCTAGCGGGGGGGTTCGTCAATGAGCAGTTCTTC. This gives the protein CSVAQLAGGFVNEQFF.